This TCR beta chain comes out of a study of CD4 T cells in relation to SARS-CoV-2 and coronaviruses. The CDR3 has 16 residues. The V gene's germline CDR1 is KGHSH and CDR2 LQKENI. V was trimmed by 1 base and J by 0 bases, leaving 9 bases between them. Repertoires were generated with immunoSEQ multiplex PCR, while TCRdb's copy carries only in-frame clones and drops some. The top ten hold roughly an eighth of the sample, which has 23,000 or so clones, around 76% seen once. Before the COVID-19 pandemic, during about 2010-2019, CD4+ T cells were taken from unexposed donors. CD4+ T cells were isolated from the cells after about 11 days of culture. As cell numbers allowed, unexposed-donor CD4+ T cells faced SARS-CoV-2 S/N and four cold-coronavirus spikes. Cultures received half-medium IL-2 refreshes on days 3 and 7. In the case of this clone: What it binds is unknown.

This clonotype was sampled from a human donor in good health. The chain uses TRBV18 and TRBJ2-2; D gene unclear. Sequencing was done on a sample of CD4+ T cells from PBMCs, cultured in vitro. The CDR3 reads CASSPLTLTNTGELFF. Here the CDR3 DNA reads TGTGCCAGCTCACCACTTACCTTGACGAACACCGGGGAGCTGTTTTTT.